The 27 T cell receptor beta chains listed next were all sequenced from one sample in a study of blood T cell repertoires in COVID-19. The table came from immunoSEQ multiplex PCR; TCRdb's copy has only in-frame clones and leaves some out. The sample lists over 150,000 clones, about 83% occurring once. The specimen sequenced was peripheral blood. These receptors originate from a woman in her fifties or sixties with COVID-19, enrolled during active disease.

Concerning this clone: Within the sample, other DNA sequences also encode this same CDR3. The chain combines TRBV12-3 or TRBV12-4 with TRBJ1-2, with a possible D match to TRBD1 (5 bases). V lost 1 base to trimming and J lost 4 bases, with 7 bases between them. The CDR3 is 13 residues long. CDR3 loop: CASSLGGGYGYTF. CDR3 sequence (DNA): TGTGCCAGCAGTTTAGGGGGCGGCTATGGCTACACCTTC.

This sequence joins TRBV13 and TRBJ2-2; D is perhaps TRBD2 (6 bases). Trimming stripped 3 bases from V and 0 bases from J, with 14 bases between. The CDR3 is 17 amino acids. Germline CDR1 and CDR2: PRHDT and FYEKMQ (reference sequence). In DNA, the CDR3 is TGTGCCAGCAGCTTGCCCGGGAGTTACGCGAACACCGGGGAGCTGTTTTTT. Amino acid sequence: CASSLPGSYANTGELFF.

The DNA of the CDR3 is TGTGCCAGCACCCTAGCTGGAGGTTCAGATACGCAGTATTTT. This gives the protein CASTLAGGSDTQYF. V usage is TRBV7-3 and J usage is TRBJ2-3; D may be TRBD2 (5 bases). V lost 7 bases to trimming and J lost 4 bases, with 15 bases between them. Germline V gives CDR1 SGHTA, CDR2 FQGTGA. This CDR3 has 14 amino acids. Drawing the rest from reference TRBV7-3 and TRBJ2-3, the complete variable domain is GAGVSQTPSNKVTEKGKYVELRCDPISGHTALYWYRQSLGQGPEFLIYFQGTGAADDSGLPNDRFFAVRPEGSVSTLKIQRTERGDSAVYLCASTLAGGSDTQYFGPGTRLTVL.

The rearrangement uses TRBV6-6 and TRBJ1-5; TRBD1 agrees at 7 bases. Germline assignment: CDR1 MNHNY and CDR2 SVGAGI (reference sequence). This CDR3 comprises 17 residues. Germline trimming cut 5 bases from V and 0 bases from J; bases unmatched to any gene: 10. The CDR3 nucleotides read TGTGCCAGCAGTCGAACTTTCAGGGACAGTAGCAATCAGCCCCAGCATTTT. Protein sequence: CASSRTFRDSSNQPQHF.

The chain recombines TRBV29-1 with TRBJ1-2, with unresolved D. This CDR3 is 14 amino acids long. V gave up 1 base and J gave up 8 bases, with 17 bases separating them. Germline CDR1 is SQVTM and CDR2 is ANQGSEA. The CDR3 bases are TGCAGCGTTGAAGTTCCCAAGGTGGGGAGCGGCTACACCTTC. Translation: CSVEVPKVGSGYTF.

The chain joins TRBV4-2 to TRBJ1-4; D might be TRBD1 (5 bases). The germline V gene has CDR1 LGHNA and CDR2 YNFKEQ. The CDR3 totals 14 residues. Trimming cost V 0 bases and J 5 bases, with 7 bases left between them. This chain's CDR3 is CASSQEQENEKLFF. DNA of the CDR3: TGTGCCAGCAGCCAAGAACAGGAGAATGAAAAACTGTTTTTT.

The genes are TRBV6-1 and TRBJ2-7; maybe TRBD1 (5 bases). The CDR3 runs 13 residues. Germline lookup yields CDR1 MNHNS and CDR2 SASEGT. The V and J ends lost 0 bases and 3 bases respectively, with 6 bases between them. DNA for the CDR3: TGTGCCAGCAGTGAAGCGGGGCTCTACGAGCAGTACGTC. Protein sequence: CASSEAGLYEQYV.

This chain joins TRBV19 and TRBJ1-5; 9 nucleotides align to TRBD1. Germline values: CDR1 LNHDA, CDR2 SQIVND (reference sequence). The CDR3 contains 13 residues. V lost 6 bases and J lost 7; bases outside the gene matches: 4. The CDR3: CASRNRGLQPQHF. The CDR3 DNA reads TGTGCCAGTAGAAACAGGGGGCTCCAGCCCCAGCATTTT.

This clone was observed once. This sequence joins TRBV5-1 and TRBJ2-1; 8 bases are a match to TRBD2. Germline CDR1 and CDR2: SGHRS and YFSETQ. V was pared by 2 bases and J by 0 bases, with 10 bases of the junction left unmatched. The CDR3 is 18 amino acids. CDR3 coding DNA: TGCGCCAGCAGCTTTTCTCTAGCGGGCGTCAGCTCCTACAATGAGCAGTTCTTC. Its protein is CASSFSLAGVSSYNEQFF.

This chain joins TRBV7-3 and TRBJ2-1; TRBD2 might be the D (6 bases). The germline gives CDR1 SGHTA, CDR2 FQGTGA. CDR3 length equals 17 residues. Deletions cut 5 bases from V and 7 bases from J, with 24 bases between. For the CDR3, the DNA is TGTGCCAGCAGCCGCCGAGGAGGGAATGGTCGAATAAATGAGCAGTTCTTC. Translation: CASSRRGGNGRINEQFF.

This chain joins TRBV7-3 and TRBJ2-3; TRBD1 matches at 9 bases. Germline V gives CDR1 SGHTA, CDR2 FQGTGA. CDR3 length equals 15 residues. The junction had 7 bases not matched to a gene; V was cut back by 6 bases and J by 3 bases. In nucleotides, the CDR3 is TGTGCCAGCAGAGACGACAGGGGGAAGACAGATACGCAGTATTTT. Its protein is CASRDDRGKTDTQYF.

This clone has more than one count but fewer than ten. The chain has TRBV5-1 and TRBJ1-5; D gene unclear. Trimming removed 4 bases at V and 0 bases at J, with 11 bases between. The CDR3 contains 15 residues. Germline CDR1 SGHRS, CDR2 YFSETQ. The CDR3 DNA reads as TGCGCCAGCAGCCCGGCGGGGTATAGCAATCAGCCCCAGCATTTT. Translation gives CASSPAGYSNQPQHF.

The chain is built from TRBV19 and TRBJ1-1; D gene unclear. Germline V gene lookup returns CDR1 LNHDA and CDR2 SQIVND (reference sequence). Trimming left V 7 bases short and J 1 base short, with 13 bases between. CDR3 length: 14 residues. The CDR3 reads CASKSERPNTEAFF. In DNA form, the CDR3 reads TGTGCCAGTAAAAGTGAGCGGCCGAACACTGAAGCTTTCTTT.

The chain combines TRBV19 with TRBJ1-4; no firm D call. Germline V CDR1 and CDR2: LNHDA, SQIVND (reference sequence). V was shortened by 5 bases and J by 5 bases, with 12 bases between the two germline ends. CDR3 size: 14 residues. The CDR3 region is CASSFRVENEKLFF. The CDR3 region has the DNA TGTGCCAGTAGTTTCCGGGTCGAAAATGAAAAACTGTTTTTT.

The chain recombines TRBV15 with TRBJ2-5, with TRBD2 identical over 7 bases. The CDR3 is 16 residues long. The V gene end was trimmed by 5 bases and the J gene end by 9 bases; junction bases not matched to a gene: 18. Germline assignment: CDR1 LNHNV and CDR2 YYDKDF (reference sequence). CDR3: CATSARLARDTMAQYF. The CDR3 coding sequence is TGTGCCACCAGCGCCCGACTAGCTCGGGATACAATGGCCCAGTACTTC.

The rearrangement uses TRBV7-2 and TRBJ2-1; 10 bases agree with TRBD1. CDR1 SGHTA and CDR2 FQGNSA come from the germline V gene. The CDR3 runs to 16 residues. J gave up 2 bases and V 1 base, and 2 bases lay outside the gene matches. The CDR3 DNA reads as TGTGCCAGCAGCTTAGTTGGGACAGGGGCCTACAATGAGCAGTTCTTC. Its protein product is CASSLVGTGAYNEQFF.

This chain joins TRBV12-3 or TRBV12-4 and TRBJ1-1; D is unresolved. Between the trimmed V and J ends, which lost 5 bases and 3 bases, there was a span of 10 bases. The CDR3 is made up of 13 amino acids. The CDR3 sequence is CASSPSPDTEAFF. CDR3 nucleotide sequence: TGTGCCAGCAGTCCCTCACCGGACACTGAAGCTTTCTTT.

This clone has more than one count but fewer than ten. This chain links TRBV6-1 with TRBJ1-2; possible D gene TRBD1, 6 bases. The CDR3 is made up of 18 amino acids. Trimming took off 0 bases at V and 5 bases at J, with 22 bases between the two ends. CDR1 and CDR2 (germline): MNHNS, SASEGT. The CDR3 sequence is CASSEASTRGNLRYGYTF. CDR3 nucleotide sequence: TGTGCCAGCAGTGAAGCATCAACCAGGGGTAACCTCCGGTATGGCTACACCTTC.

The V and J genes are TRBV7-6 and TRBJ2-7, with 9 bases lining up with TRBD2. The V segment lost 5 bases and the J segment 2 bases; nucleotides outside the gene matches: 13. This CDR3 spans 17 amino acids. Germline CDR1 SGHVS, CDR2 FNYEAQ. In nucleotides, the CDR3 is TGTGCCAGCAGCCGAAATAGCGGGAGTCCCAAAACCTACGAGCAGTACTTC. Translating gives CASSRNSGSPKTYEQYF.

V is TRBV20-1 and J is TRBJ1-1; no reliable D call. V was pared by 8 bases and J by 4 bases, with 11 bases between. Germline assignment: CDR1 DFQATT and CDR2 SNEGSKA (reference sequence). This CDR3 is 11 amino acids long. The CDR3 spells CSRRAGTEAFF. In nucleotides, the CDR3 is TGCAGTCGCCGGGCGGGCACTGAAGCTTTCTTT.

The chain couples TRBV25-1 to TRBJ1-5, with a weak D call TRBD1 (6 bases). The V gene's germline CDR1 is MGHDK and CDR2 SYGVNS. The CDR3 contains 14 residues. V was trimmed by 6 bases and J by 4 bases, leaving 13 bases between them. In DNA, the CDR3 is TGTGCCAGCAGCAACAGGGTGTCGAATCAGCCCCAGCATTTT. As protein: CASSNRVSNQPQHF.

This clone appeared once. The V and J genes are TRBV5-4 and TRBJ2-5, with 7 bases aligning to TRBD2. The trim removed 3 bases at V and 5 bases at J, leaving 4 bases unmatched. CDR1 and CDR2 (germline): SGHNT, YYREEE (reference sequence). This CDR3 has 13 amino acids. The CDR3 DNA sequence: TGTGCCAGCAGCTCGGGGGGTTCGGAGACCCAGTACTTC. As protein: CASSSGGSETQYF.

The chain employs TRBV18 and TRBJ2-5; D not certain. Germline V gene lookup returns CDR1 KGHSH and CDR2 LQKENI. The CDR3 totals 13 residues. Deletions cut 0 bases from V and 4 bases from J, with 6 bases between. CDR3 in amino acids: CASSPPAAETQYF. In DNA, the CDR3 is TGTGCCAGCTCACCACCGGCGGCAGAGACCCAGTACTTC.

The rearrangement uses TRBV4-1 and TRBJ2-2, with TRBD2 matching over 7 bases. Germline trimming cut 2 bases from V and 4 bases from J; bases unmatched to any gene: 16. Germline CDR1 and CDR2: MGHRA and YSYEKL. The CDR3 is 19 residues long. CDR3 nucleotide sequence: TGCGCCAGCAGCCAATCCGAGATTGGGGGAGGGTGGAGCACCGGGGAGCTGTTTTTT. Translated: CASSQSEIGGGWSTGELFF.

The V gene is TRBV11-2, the J gene TRBJ2-1; 7 positions agree with TRBD1. The CDR3 contains 19 residues. Germline values: CDR1 SGHAT, CDR2 FQNNGV. Trimming took 5 bases from V and 0 from J; bases not matched to a gene: 16. The chain's CDR3 is CASSAAGGPMGSSYNEQFF. For the CDR3, the DNA is TGTGCCAGCAGCGCCGCAGGGGGTCCTATGGGGAGCTCCTACAATGAGCAGTTCTTC.

To note about this clone: The junction does not match germline at one end; this may be a read error. V usage is TRBV7-9 and J usage is TRBJ2-5, with TRBD1 matching over 8 bases. The CDR3 has 16 amino acids. CDR1 is SEHNR, CDR2 FQNEAQ, per germline (reference sequence). CDR3 protein: CASSLGQDMYQEAQYF. DNA for the CDR3: TGTGCCAGCAGCTTGGGACAGGACATGTACCAAGAGGCCCAGTACTTC.

As for this clone: The sample carries other DNA sequences with the same CDR3. The chain uses TRBV11-2 and TRBJ1-5, with D possibly matching TRBD1 (5 bases). Trimming removed 1 base from V and 6 bases from J, with 7 bases in between. The CDR3 contains 13 residues. Germline V gives CDR1 SGHAT, CDR2 FQNNGV. DNA of the CDR3: TGTGCCAGCAGCTTAGGCGGGGGTCAGCCCCAGCATTTT. This codes for CASSLGGGQPQHF.